In its sample, the clone carrying this T cell receptor beta chain was seen many times. This CDR3 has 15 residues. The V and J ends lost 1 base and 8 bases respectively, with 16 bases between them. Germline CDR1 SGHRS, CDR2 YFSETQ. The entry originates in a study of CD8 T cells in ankylosing spondylitis. TCRdb used MiXCR to reprocess the 5' RACE reads, holding one entry per CDR3 protein. This table has 100,000 to 150,000 distinct CDR3 sequences, approximately 9.9% appearing once. This chain connects TRBV5-1 to TRBJ2-1; maybe TRBD2 (6 bases). This sequence was found in a male donor with ankylosing spondylitis or in good health (not recorded which). The sample was blood, either unsorted or a sorted T cell fraction (not recorded which). CDR3 residues: CASSLSNGRYDEQFF. The CDR3 bases are TGCGCCAGCAGCTTGTCTAACGGGAGATATGATGAGCAGTTCTTC. The whole variable domain, filled in from reference TRBV5-1 and TRBJ2-1, reads KAGVTQTPRYLIKTRGQQVTLSCSPISGHRSVSWYQQTPGQGLQFLFEYFSETQRNKGNFPGRFSGRQFSNSRSEMNVSTLELGDSALYLCASSLSNGRYDEQFFGPGTRLTVL.